This TCR beta chain emerged from a study of blood T cell repertoires in COVID-19. Study-wide background: The origin of the acute and convalescent COVID-19 samples was the United States, Italy and Spain.

Self-reported history from a screening survey and questionnaire set each donor's cohort. Each recovered donor of Cohort 3 presented with two negative PCRs, clearance, or symptom resolution. J lost 7 bases, V lost 2 bases, and 10 bases had no gene match. The germline CDR1 and CDR2 sequences are WSHSY and SAAADI. The CDR3 is 15 residues long. Data came from immunoSEQ multiplex PCR; TCRdb stores just in-frame clones and leaves some out. The table lists 360,000 or so clones, 85% to 90% of them singletons. The chain employs TRBV10-2 and TRBJ1-1, with TRBD1 matching over 7 bases. The sequence was obtained from a woman aged 30 to 39 who had recovered from COVID-19. The specimen was PBMCs or T cells enriched from blood (not recorded which). This chain's CDR3 is CASSEPQKGTVEAFF. CDR3 DNA: TGCGCCAGCAGTGAGCCCCAAAAGGGGACAGTTGAAGCTTTCTTT.